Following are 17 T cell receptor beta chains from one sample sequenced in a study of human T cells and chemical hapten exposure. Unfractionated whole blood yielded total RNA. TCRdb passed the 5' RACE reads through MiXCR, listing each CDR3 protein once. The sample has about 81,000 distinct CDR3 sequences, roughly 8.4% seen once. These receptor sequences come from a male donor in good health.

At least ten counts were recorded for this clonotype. CDR3 amino acids: CASSQLAGEYEQYF. In DNA form, the CDR3 reads TGCGCCAGCAGCCAACTAGCGGGGGAGTACGAGCAGTACTTC. This chain links TRBV4-3 with TRBJ2-7, with 10 bases that match TRBD2. J was trimmed by 4 bases and V by 2 bases; bases with no gene match: 2. Germline CDR1 reads LGHNA; CDR2 reads YSLEER. CDR3 size: 14 residues.

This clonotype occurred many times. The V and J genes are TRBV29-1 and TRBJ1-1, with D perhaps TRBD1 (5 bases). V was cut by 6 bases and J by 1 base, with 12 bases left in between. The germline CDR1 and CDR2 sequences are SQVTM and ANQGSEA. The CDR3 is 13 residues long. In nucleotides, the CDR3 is TGCAGCGTCCTGGACACTGAGAACACTGAAGCTTTCTTT. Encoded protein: CSVLDTENTEAFF.

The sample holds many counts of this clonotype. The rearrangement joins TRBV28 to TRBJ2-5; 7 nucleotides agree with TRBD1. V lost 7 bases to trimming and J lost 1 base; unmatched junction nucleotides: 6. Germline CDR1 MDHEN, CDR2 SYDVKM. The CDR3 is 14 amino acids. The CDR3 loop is CASNLQGSQETQYF. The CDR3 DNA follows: TGTGCCAGCAACCTACAGGGGTCCCAAGAGACCCAGTACTTC.

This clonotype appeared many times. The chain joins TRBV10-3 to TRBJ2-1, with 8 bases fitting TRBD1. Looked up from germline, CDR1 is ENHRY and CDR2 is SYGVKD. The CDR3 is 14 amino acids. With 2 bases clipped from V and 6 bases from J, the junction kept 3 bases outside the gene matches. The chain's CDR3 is CAISEPDRVNEQFF. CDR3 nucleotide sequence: TGTGCCATCAGTGAGCCGGACAGGGTCAATGAGCAGTTCTTC.

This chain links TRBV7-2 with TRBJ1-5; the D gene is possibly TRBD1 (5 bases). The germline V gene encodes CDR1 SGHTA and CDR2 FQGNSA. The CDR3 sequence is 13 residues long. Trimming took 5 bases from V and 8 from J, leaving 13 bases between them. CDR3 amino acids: CASSLDSAKPQHF. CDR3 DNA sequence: TGTGCCAGCAGCCTAGACAGCGCCAAGCCCCAGCATTTT.

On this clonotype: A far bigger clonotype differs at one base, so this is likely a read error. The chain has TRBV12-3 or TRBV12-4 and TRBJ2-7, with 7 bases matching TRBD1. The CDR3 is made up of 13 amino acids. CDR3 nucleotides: TGTGCCATCAGTCCGGGACAGTCCTACGAGCAGTACTTC. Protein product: CAISPGQSYEQYF.

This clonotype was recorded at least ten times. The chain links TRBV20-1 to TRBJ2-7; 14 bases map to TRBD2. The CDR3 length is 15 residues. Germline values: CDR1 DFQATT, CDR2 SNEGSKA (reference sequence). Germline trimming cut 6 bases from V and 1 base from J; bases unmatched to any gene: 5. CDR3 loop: CSAARTSGGSYEQYF. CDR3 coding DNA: TGCAGTGCCGCCCGGACTAGCGGGGGGTCCTACGAGCAGTACTTC.

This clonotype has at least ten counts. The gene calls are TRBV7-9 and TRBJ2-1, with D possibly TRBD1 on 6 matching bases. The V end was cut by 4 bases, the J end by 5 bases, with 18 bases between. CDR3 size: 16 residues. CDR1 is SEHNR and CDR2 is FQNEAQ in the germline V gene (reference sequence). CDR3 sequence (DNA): TGTGCCAGCAGCTCAAGGCGGACAGTAGGTAACAATGAGCAGTTCTTC. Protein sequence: CASSSRRTVGNNEQFF. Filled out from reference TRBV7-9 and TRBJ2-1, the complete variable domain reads DTGVSQNPRHKITKRGQNVTFRCDPISEHNRLYWYRQTLGQGPEFLTYFQNEAQLEKSRLLSDRFSAERPKGSFSTLEIQRTEQGDSAMYLCASSSRRTVGNNEQFFGPGTRLTVL.

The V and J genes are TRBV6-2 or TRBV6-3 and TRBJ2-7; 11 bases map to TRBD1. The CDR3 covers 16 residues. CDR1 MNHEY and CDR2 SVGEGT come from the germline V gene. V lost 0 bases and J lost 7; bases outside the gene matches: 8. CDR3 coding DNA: TGTGCCAGCAGTTACTCTCAGGGACAGGGGGACCGGGAGCAGTACTTC. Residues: CASSYSQGQGDREQYF.

CDR3 in amino acids: CSVAPWTGANYGYTF. Here the CDR3 DNA reads TGCAGCGTTGCCCCTTGGACAGGAGCTAACTATGGCTACACCTTC. The gene calls are TRBV29-1 and TRBJ1-2; 7 nucleotides line up with TRBD1. V gave up 4 bases and J gave up 0 bases; unmatched junction bases: 8. Per germline, CDR1 SQVTM and CDR2 ANQGSEA. The CDR3 has 15 amino acids. The full variable domain, in which reference TRBV29-1 and TRBJ1-2 provide the parts outside the CDR3, is SAVISQKPSRDICQRGTSLTIQCQVDSQVTMMFWYRQQPGQSLTLIATANQGSEATYESGFVIDKFPISRPNLTFSTLTVSNMSPEDSSIYLCSVAPWTGANYGYTFGSGTRLTVV.

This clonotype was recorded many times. The CDR3 here is CSARSSGRADAGFSETQYF. In nucleotides, the CDR3 is TGCAGTGCTAGGAGTAGCGGGAGGGCCGATGCAGGTTTTTCAGAGACCCAGTACTTC. The genes are TRBV20-1 and TRBJ2-5, with TRBD2 identical over 11 bases. Germline CDR1 DFQATT, CDR2 SNEGSKA (reference sequence). V trimming: 3 bases; J trimming: 4 bases; junction bases outside the gene matches: 19. The CDR3 length is 19 residues.

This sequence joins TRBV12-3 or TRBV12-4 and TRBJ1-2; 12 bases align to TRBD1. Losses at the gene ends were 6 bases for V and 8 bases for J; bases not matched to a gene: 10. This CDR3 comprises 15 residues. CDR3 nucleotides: TGTGCCAGCAGGAAAGGGACAGGGGGCGCCGAAGGCTACACCTTC. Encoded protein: CASRKGTGGAEGYTF.

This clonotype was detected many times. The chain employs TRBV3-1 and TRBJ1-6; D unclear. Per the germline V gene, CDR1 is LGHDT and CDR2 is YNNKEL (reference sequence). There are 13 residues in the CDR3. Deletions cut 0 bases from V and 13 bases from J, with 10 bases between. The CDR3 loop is CASSQDERPPLHF. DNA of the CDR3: TGTGCCAGCAGCCAAGATGAACGGCCTCCCCTCCACTTT.

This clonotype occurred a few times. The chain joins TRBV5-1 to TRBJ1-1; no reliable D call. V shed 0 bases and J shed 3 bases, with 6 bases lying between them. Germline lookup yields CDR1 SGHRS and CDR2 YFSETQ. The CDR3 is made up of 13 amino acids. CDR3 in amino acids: CASSLDSYTEAFF. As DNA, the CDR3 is TGCGCCAGCAGCTTGGACAGCTACACTGAAGCTTTCTTT.

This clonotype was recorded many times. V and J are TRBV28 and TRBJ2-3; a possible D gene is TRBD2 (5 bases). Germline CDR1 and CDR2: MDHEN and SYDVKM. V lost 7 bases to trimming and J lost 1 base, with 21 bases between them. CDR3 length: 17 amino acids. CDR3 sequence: CASTNYGLRRGTDTQYF. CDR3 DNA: TGTGCCAGCACTAACTACGGGCTTCGGCGGGGCACAGATACGCAGTATTTT.

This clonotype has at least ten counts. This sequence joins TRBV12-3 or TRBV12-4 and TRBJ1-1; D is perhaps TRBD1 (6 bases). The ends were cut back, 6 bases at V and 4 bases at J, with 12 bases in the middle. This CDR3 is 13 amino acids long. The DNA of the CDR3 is TGTGCCAGCAGCCGAGACAGGAGCACTGAAGCTTTCTTT. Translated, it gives CASSRDRSTEAFF.

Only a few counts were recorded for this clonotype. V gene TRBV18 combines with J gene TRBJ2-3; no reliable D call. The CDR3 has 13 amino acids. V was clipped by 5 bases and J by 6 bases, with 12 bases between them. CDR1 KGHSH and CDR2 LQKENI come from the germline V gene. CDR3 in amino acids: CASSGSRADTQYF. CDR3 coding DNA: TGTGCCAGCTCAGGTAGCCGGGCGGATACGCAGTATTTT.